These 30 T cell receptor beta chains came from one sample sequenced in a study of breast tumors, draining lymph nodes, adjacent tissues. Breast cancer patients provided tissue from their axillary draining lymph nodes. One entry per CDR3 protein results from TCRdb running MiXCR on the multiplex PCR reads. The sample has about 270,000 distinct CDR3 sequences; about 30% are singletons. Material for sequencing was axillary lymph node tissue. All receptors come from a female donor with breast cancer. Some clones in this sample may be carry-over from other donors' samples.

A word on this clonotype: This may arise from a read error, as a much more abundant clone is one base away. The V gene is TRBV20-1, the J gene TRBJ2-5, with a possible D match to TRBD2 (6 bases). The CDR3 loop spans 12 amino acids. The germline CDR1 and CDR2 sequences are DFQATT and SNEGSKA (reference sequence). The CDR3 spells CSASGSQEAQYF. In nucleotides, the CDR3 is TGCAGTGCTAGCGGGAGCCAAGAGGCCCAGTACTTC.

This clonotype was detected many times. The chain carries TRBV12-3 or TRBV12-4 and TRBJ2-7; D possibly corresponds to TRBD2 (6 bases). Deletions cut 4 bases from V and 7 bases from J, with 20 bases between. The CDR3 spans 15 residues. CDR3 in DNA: TGTGCCAGCAGTTCGGAGCTCTGGGACTTGCGGGAGCAGTACTTC. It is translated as CASSSELWDLREQYF.

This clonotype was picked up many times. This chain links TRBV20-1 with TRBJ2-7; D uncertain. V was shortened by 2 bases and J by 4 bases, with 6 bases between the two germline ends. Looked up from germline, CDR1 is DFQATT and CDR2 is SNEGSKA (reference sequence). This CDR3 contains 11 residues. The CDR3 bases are TGCAGTGCTAGACTGGATTACGAGCAGTACTTC. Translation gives CSARLDYEQYF.

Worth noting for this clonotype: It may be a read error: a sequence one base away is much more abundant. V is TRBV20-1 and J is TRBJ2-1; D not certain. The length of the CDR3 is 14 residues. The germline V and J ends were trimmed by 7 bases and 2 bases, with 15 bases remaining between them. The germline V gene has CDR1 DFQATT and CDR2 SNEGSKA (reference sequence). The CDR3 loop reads CSVRKSRAYNEQFF. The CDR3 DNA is TGCAGTGTCCGAAAAAGCCGGGCCTACAATGAGCAGTTCTTC.

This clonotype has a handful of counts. The CDR3 coding sequence is TGTGCCAGCAGTTCTCTAAGCGGGAGGGTTGAGACCCAGTACTTC. This gives the protein CASSSLSGRVETQYF. The chain combines TRBV6-6 with TRBJ2-5, with 10 bases aligning to TRBD2. The germline V gene encodes CDR1 MNHNY and CDR2 SVGAGI (reference sequence). The V and J ends lost 4 bases and 5 bases, in that order; junction bases with no gene match: 7. The CDR3 runs 15 residues.

The CDR3 DNA sequence: TGTGCCAGCAGCCCCCGGGACAGGGGGCGTCAGCCCCAGCATTTT. This translates into CASSPRDRGRQPQHF. The J gene is TRBJ1-5, the V gene TRBV5-6; 12 nucleotides match TRBD1. The junction had 5 bases not matched to a gene; V was cut back by 4 bases and J by 6 bases. Germline CDR1 SGHDT, CDR2 YYEEEE. The CDR3 has 15 residues.

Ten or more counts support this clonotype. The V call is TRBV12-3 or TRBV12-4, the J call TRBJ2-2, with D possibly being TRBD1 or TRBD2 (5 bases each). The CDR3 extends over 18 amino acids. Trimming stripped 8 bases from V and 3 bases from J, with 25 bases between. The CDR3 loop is CASVRGVSGPTYTGELFF. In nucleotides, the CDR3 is TGTGCCAGCGTGCGTGGGGTCTCGGGGCCAACCTACACCGGGGAGCTGTTTTTT.

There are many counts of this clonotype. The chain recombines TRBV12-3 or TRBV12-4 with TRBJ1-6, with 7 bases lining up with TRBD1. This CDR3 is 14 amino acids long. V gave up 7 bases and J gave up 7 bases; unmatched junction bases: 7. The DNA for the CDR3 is TGTGCCAGCAAAACCGGGACAGCCAATTCACCCCTCCACTTT. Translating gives CASKTGTANSPLHF.

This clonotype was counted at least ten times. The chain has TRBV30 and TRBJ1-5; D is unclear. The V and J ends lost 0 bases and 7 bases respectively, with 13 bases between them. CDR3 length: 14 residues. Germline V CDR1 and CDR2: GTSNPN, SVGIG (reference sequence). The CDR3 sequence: CAWSVPGNWQPQHF. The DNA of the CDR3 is TGTGCCTGGAGTGTACCCGGTAATTGGCAGCCCCAGCATTTT. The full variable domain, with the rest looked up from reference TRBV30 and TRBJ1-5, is SQTIHQWPATLVQPVGSPLSLECTVEGTSNPNLYWYRQAAGRGLQLLFYSVGIGQISSEVPQNLSASRPQDRQFILSSKKLLLSDSGFYLCAWSVPGNWQPQHFGDGTRLSIL.

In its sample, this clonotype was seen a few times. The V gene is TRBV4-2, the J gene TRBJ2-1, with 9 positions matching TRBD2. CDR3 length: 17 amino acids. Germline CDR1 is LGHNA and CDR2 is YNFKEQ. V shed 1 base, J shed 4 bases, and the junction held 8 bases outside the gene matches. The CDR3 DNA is TGTGCCAGCAGCCAAGGGGTCGGGACTAGCCAATACAATGAGCAGTTCTTC. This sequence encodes CASSQGVGTSQYNEQFF.

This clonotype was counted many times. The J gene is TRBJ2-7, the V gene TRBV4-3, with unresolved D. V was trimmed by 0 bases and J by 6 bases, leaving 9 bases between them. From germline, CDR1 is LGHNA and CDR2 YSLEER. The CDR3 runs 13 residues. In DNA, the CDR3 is TGCGCCAGCAGCCAAGATCGCGACGGCGAGCAGTACTTC. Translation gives CASSQDRDGEQYF.

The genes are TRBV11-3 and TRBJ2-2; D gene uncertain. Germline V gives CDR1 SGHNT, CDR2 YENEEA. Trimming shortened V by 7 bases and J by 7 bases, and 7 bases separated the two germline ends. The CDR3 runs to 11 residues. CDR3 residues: CASTDDGELFF. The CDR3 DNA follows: TGTGCCAGCACAGACGACGGGGAGCTGTTTTTT.

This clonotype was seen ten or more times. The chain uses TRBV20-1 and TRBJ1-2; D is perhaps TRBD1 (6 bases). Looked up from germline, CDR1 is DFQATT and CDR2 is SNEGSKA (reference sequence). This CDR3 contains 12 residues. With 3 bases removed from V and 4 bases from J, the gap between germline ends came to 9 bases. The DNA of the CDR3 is TGCAGTGCTAGTCAGGGGACCTATGGCTACACCTTC. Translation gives CSASQGTYGYTF.

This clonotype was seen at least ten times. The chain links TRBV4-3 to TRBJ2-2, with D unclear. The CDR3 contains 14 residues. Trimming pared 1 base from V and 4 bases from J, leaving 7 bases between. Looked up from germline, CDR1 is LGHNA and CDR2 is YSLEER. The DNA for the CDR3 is TGCGCCAGCAGCCAAGTCAGTTTCACCGGGGAGCTGTTTTTT. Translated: CASSQVSFTGELFF.

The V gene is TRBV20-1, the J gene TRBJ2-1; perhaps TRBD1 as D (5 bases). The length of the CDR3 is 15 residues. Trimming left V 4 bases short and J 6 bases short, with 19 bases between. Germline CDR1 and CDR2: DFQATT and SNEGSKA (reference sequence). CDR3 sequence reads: CSATNWGWGVNEQFF. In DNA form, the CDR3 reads TGCAGTGCTACGAATTGGGGTTGGGGCGTCAATGAGCAGTTCTTC.

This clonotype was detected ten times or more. CDR3 in DNA: TGTGCCAGCAGCTTCCCCCCTCCGCCCCCAGAGACCCAGTACTTC. Its translation is CASSFPPPPPETQYF. V is TRBV5-5 and J is TRBJ2-5; D unresolved. Trimming removed 2 bases at V and 4 bases at J, with 15 bases between. The CDR3 consists of 15 residues. Germline CDR1 SGHKS, CDR2 YYEKEE (reference sequence).

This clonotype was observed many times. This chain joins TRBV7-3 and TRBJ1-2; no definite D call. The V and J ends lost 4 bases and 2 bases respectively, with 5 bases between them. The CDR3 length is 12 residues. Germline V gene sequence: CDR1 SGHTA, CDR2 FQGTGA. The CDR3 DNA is TGTGCCAGCAGCTCCCGGAACTATGGCTACACCTTC. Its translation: CASSSRNYGYTF.

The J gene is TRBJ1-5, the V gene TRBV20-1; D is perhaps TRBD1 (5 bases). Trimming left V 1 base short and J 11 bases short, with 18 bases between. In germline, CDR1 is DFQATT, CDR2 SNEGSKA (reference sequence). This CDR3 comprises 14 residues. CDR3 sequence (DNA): TGCAGTGCTAGAGTTGGGGGAGGGGCAGAGACCCAGCATTTT. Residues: CSARVGGGAETQHF.

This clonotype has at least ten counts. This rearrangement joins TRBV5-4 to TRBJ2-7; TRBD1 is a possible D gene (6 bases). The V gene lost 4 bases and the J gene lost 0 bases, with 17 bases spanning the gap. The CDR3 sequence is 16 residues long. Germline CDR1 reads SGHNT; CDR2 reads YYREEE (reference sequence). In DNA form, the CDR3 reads TGTGCCAGCAGCCAAACGGCCGGGACATACTCCTACGAGCAGTACTTC. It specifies CASSQTAGTYSYEQYF.

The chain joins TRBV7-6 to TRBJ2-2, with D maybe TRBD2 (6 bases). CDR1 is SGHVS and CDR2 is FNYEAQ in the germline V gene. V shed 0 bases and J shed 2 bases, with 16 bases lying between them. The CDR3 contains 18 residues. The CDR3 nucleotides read TGTGCCAGCAGCTTAGCGGAGGGGACCGCTGGAAACACCGGGGAGCTGTTTTTT. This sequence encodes CASSLAEGTAGNTGELFF.

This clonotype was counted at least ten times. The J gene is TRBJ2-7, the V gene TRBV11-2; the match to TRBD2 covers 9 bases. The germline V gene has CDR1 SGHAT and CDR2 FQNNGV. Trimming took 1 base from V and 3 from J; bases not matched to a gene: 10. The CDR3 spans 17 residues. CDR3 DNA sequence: TGTGCCAGCAGCTTAGTGAGAGTGCCTAGCGGGGACTACGAGCAGTACTTC. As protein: CASSLVRVPSGDYEQYF.

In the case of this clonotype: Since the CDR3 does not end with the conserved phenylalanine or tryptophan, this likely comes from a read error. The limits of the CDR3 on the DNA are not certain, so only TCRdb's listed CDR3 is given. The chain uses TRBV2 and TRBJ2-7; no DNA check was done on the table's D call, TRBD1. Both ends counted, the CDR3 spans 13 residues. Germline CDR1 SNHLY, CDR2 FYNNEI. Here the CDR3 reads CASSSSWDGLRYL.

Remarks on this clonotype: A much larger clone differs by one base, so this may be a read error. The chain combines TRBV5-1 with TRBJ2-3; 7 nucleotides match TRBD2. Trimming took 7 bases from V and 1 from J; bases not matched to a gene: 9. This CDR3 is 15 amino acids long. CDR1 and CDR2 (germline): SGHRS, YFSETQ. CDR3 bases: TGCGCCAGCGGCTGGGCACGGGGGGGCACAGATACGCAGTATTTT. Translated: CASGWARGGTDTQYF.

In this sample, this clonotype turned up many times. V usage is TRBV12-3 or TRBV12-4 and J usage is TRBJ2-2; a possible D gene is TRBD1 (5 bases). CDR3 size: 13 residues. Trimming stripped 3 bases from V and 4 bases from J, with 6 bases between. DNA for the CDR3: TGTGCCAGCAGTTTCAGGGCCACCGGGGAGCTGTTTTTT. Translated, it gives CASSFRATGELFF.

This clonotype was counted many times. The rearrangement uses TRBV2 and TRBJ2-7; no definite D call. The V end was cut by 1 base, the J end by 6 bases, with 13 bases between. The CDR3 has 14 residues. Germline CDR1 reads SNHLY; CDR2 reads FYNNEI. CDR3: CASSEGWRAGEQYF. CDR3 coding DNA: TGTGCCAGCAGTGAAGGATGGAGAGCCGGCGAGCAGTACTTC.

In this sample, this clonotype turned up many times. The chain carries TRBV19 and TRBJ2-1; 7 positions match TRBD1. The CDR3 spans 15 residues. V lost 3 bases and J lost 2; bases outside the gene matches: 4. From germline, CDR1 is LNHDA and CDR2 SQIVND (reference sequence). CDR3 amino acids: CASSIFQGAYNEQFF. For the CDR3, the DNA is TGTGCCAGTAGTATCTTTCAGGGGGCCTACAATGAGCAGTTCTTC.

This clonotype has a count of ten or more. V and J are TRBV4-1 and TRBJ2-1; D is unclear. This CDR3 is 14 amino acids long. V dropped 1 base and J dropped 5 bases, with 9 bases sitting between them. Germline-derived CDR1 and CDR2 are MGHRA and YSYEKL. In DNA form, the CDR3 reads TGCGCCAGCAGCCAAGTAGCTGGGCACAATGAGCAGTTCTTC. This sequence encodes CASSQVAGHNEQFF.

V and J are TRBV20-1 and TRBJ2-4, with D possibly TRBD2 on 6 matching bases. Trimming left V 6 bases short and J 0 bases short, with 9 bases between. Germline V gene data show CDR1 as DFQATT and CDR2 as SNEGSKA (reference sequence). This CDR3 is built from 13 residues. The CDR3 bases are TGCAGTGCCGGGGGTTTAGCCAAAAACATTCAGTACTTC. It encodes CSAGGLAKNIQYF.

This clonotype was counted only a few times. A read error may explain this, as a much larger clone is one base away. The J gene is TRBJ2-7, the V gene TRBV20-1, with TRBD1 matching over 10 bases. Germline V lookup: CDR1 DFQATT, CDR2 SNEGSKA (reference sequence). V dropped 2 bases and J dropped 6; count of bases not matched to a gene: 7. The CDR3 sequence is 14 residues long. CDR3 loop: CSARLWDRGSEQYF. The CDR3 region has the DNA TGCAGTGCTAGACTTTGGGACAGGGGCTCCGAGCAGTACTTC.

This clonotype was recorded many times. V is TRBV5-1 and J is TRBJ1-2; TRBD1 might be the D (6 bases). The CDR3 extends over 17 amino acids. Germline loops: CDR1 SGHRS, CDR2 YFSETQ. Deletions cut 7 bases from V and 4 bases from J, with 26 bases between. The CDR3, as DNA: TGCGCCAGCTGTCCTGGACAGTCATTCTATCTTGCCTATGGCTACACCTTC. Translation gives CASCPGQSFYLAYGYTF.